This TCR beta chain emerged from a study of shared clonotypes between healthy human individuals. The overall study: Donor ages ranged 18 to 49 years: a couple of women, a few men. Overall study results and limits: For naive CD4 cells, around 5.1% of clonotypes were shared across a handful of donors. It was expected that sequencing depth would affect clonotype sharing among donors.

Assay used: immunoSEQ multiplex PCR; TCRdb lists only in-frame clones, some missing. The sample contains some 2,000,000 clones, approximately 96% of which appear only once. The study enrolled healthy HIV-negative adults without recent acute infections or vaccinations as donors. Worth noting for this clone: Its specificity is not known.

Germline loops: CDR1 GTSNPN, CDR2 SVGIG (reference sequence). CDR3 length equals 18 residues. J lost 1 base, V lost 4 bases, and 12 bases had no gene match. This rearrangement joins TRBV30 to TRBJ1-6; 8 positions agree with TRBD1. The sequenced sample was naive CD4+ T cells sorted from blood. Noted subset: CD45RA+ positively selected. This receptor was identified in a man between 18 and 29 years old in good health. CDR3 amino acids: CAWTIGTGTGSYNSPLHF. The CDR3 bases are TGTGCCTGGACCATAGGGACAGGTACGGGGTCCTATAATTCACCCCTCCACTTT. The full variable domain, rest sourced from reference TRBV30 and TRBJ1-6, is SQTIHQWPATLVQPVGSPLSLECTVEGTSNPNLYWYRQAAGRGLQLLFYSVGIGQISSEVPQNLSASRPQDRQFILSSKKLLLSDSGFYLCAWTIGTGTGSYNSPLHFGNGTRLTVT.